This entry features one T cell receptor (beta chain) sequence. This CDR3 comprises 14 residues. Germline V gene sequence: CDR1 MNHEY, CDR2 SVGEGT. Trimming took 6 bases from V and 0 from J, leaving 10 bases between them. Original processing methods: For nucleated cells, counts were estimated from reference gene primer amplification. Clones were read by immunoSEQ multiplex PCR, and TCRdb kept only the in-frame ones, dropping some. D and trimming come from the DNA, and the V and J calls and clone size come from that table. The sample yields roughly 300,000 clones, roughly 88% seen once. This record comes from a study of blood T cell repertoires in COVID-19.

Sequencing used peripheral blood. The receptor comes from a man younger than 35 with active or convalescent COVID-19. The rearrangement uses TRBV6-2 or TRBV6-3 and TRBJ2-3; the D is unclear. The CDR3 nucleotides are TGTGCCAGCAGCCATAGACAAAGCACAGATACGCAGTATTTT. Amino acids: CASSHRQSTDTQYF.